These T cell receptor beta chains were read from a single sample in a study of lymphopenia after photon versus proton radiotherapy. Only in-frame clones appear in the TCRdb table, and some are missing; sequencing was by immunoSEQ multiplex PCR. The sample includes 53,000 or so clones, around 83% of them seen just once. The sequenced sample was peripheral blood, obtained from a patient treated with photon-based radiotherapy. The source of these receptors is a man aged 45 to 65 with gastric cancer. Each CDR3 is given with its conserved first and last residue. D genes are given only for firm matches. Not all rows give a size; the values are once, few, many and, for expanded clones, a class.

d_call j_call v_call clone_size cdr3_nt cdr3_aa
. TRBJ2-7 TRBV11-3 . TGTGCCAGCAGCACACGGACGGGCGAGCAGTACTTC CASSTRTGEQYF
. TRBJ1-2 TRBV5-1 . TGCGCCAGCAGCTTGGAATCGGGGAGGTATGGCTACACCTTC CASSLESGRYGYTF
. TRBJ2-7 TRBV19 . TGTGCCAGTAGTATACGGGAGGGACAGGGCTACGAGCAGTACTTC CASSIREGQGYEQYF
TRBD1 TRBJ2-7 TRBV7-6 . TGTGCCAGCAGCGCCCGGACAGGGGCCTACGAGCAGTACTTC CASSARTGAYEQYF
. TRBJ2-7 TRBV7-9 . TGTGCCAGCAGCTCCCCGGGTGGGAGGAATCCCCTCGAGCAGTACTTC CASSSPGGRNPLEQYF
. TRBJ2-3 TRBV7-2 . TGTGCCAGCAGCTTAGAGCGGCGCACAGATACGCAGTATTTT CASSLERRTDTQYF
TRBD2 TRBJ2-7 TRBV28 . TGTGCCAGCAGTACCAGCGGGAGGGGGGAGCAGTACTTC CASSTSGRGEQYF
TRBD2 TRBJ2-1 TRBV9 . TGTGCCAGCAGCCCCCAGCGGGGGGGCGATGAGCAGTTCTTC CASSPQRGGDEQFF
. TRBJ2-3 TRBV2 . TGTGCCAGCAGCCGGCAGGGTGGAACAGATACGCAGTATTTT CASSRQGGTDTQYF
TRBD1 TRBJ2-1 TRBV28 . TGTGCCAGCAGCAAAGCCGGGACAGGGTACAATGAGCAGTTCTTC CASSKAGTGYNEQFF
. TRBJ1-2 TRBV28 . TGTGCCAGCAGTGAGGACCACTATGGCTACACCTTC CASSEDHYGYTF
. TRBJ2-7 TRBV6-5 once TGTGCCAGCACCCAGGGCTACGAGCAGTACTTC CASTQGYEQYF
. TRBJ2-3 TRBV18 . TGTGCCAGCTCCCGGACTCGACACACAGATACGCAGTATTTT CASSRTRHTDTQYF
TRBD1 TRBJ1-4 TRBV27 . TGTGCCAGCAAAGGGACAGGGAGAATTGAAAAACTGTTTTTT CASKGTGRIEKLFF
. TRBJ2-1 TRBV7-3 . TGTGCCAGCAGCTTAGGGTCGCTGGGGGGCTATGAGCAGTTCTTC CASSLGSLGGYEQFF